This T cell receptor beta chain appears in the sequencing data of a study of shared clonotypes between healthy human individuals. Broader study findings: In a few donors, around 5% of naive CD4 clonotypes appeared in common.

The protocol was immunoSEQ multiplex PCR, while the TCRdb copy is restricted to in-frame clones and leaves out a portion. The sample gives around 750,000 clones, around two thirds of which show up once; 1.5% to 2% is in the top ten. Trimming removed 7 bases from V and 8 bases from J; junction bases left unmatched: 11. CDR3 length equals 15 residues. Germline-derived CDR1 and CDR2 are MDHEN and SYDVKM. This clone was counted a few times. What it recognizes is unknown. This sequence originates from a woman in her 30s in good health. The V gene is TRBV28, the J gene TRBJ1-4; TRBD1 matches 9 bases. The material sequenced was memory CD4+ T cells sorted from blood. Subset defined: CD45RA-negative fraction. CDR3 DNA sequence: TGTGCCAGCACCCCTGACGGGACAGGGCGGGAAAAACTGTTTTTT. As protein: CASTPDGTGREKLFF. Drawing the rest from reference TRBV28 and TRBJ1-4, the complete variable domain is DVKVTQSSRYLVKRTGEKVFLECVQDMDHENMFWYRQDPGLGLRLIYFSYDVKMKEKGDIPEGYSVSREKKERFSLILESASTNQTSMYLCASTPDGTGREKLFFGSGTQLSVL.